This record looks at one T cell receptor beta chain sequence and its context. Its specificity is not known. The data derive from a study of PD-1 blockade in classical Hodgkin lymphoma. This CDR3 region has 14 residues. The V end lost 4 bases, the J end lost 8 bases, and 15 bases lay between the germline ends. CDR1 and CDR2 (germline): MNHNY, SVGAGI (reference sequence). Time point specified: cycle 4 day 1 (C4D1), after more than five weeks of nivolumab. The patients all showed relapse after autologous stem cell transplantation, while their brentuximab vedotin exposure varied. Magnetic depletion of unwanted cells isolated CD4+ T cells from thawed PBMCs. Generated by immunoSEQ multiplex PCR, the TCRdb table keeps only in-frame clones and is missing some. The table lists approximately 9,000 clones, roughly 84% of them singletons, with around 1.5% in the top ten. Study-level points and caveats: There remain no defined causes for the repertoire differences, which possibly reflect disease activity or prior therapy.

This chain joins TRBV6-6 and TRBJ2-1, with a tentative D call TRBD2 (7 bases). The material was CD4+ T cells from blood, obtained before the fourth cycle of nivolumab. This sequence originates from a human donor with classical Hodgkin lymphoma. Here the CDR3 DNA reads TGTGCCAGCAGTTTCCCTTCGGGGGGCGATGAGCAGTTCTTC. Its translation is CASSFPSGGDEQFF.